This TCR beta chain emerged from a study of blood T cell repertoires in COVID-19. Study overall: The samples span acute and convalescent COVID-19 from the United States, Italy and Spain. T cells, B-cell-depleted T cells, or PBMCs provided the cDNA or gDNA that served as material.

This CDR3 is 16 amino acids long. The V gene end was trimmed by 3 bases and the J gene end by 5 bases; junction bases not matched to a gene: 9. Looked up from germline, CDR1 is SGHAT and CDR2 is FQNNGV. Per the study methods: How many nucleated cells were present was estimated from reference gene primer amplification. Profiling relied on immunoSEQ multiplex PCR, and the TCRdb table lists in-frame clones only, not all of them. D and trimming come from the DNA, and the V and J calls and clone size come from that table. The sample includes roughly 70,000 clones, approximately 91% of them seen just once.

The clonotype originates from a human donor with active COVID-19. The donor label of this sample is uncertain. This chain connects TRBV11-2 to TRBJ2-5; TRBD2 matches 10 bases. Sequenced material: peripheral blood. CDR3 protein: CASSLGAGAGGETQYF. In nucleotides, the CDR3 is TGTGCCAGCAGCTTGGGGGCGGGAGCGGGAGGGGAGACCCAGTACTTC.